The present T cell receptor beta chain was sequenced within a study of cytomegalovirus exposure and HLA in healthy donors. On this clone itself: Its antigen is not identified.

V lost 4 bases, J lost 3 bases, and 4 bases stayed unmatched. CDR3 length: 15 residues. The germline V gene has CDR1 SGDLS and CDR2 YYNGEE. General study findings and limits: The classifier reportedly diagnosed cytomegalovirus status with high sensitivity and specificity. Immune exposure information comprised only CMV serostatus.

Researchers ran the PCR with 60 Vbeta and 13 Jbeta primers. TCRdb's table, derived via immunoSEQ multiplex PCR, lists solely in-frame clones and lacks some. The sample lists over 100,000 clones, about 9.1% occurring once. The sequenced material came from PBMCs. The TCR was taken from a woman in her thirties or forties in good health and CMV-seropositive. This chain joins TRBV9 and TRBJ1-4; 9 nucleotides match TRBD1. The CDR3 protein is CASSSRQGANEKLFF. CDR3 bases: TGTGCCAGCAGCAGCAGACAGGGGGCTAATGAAAAACTGTTTTTT.